This record concerns one TCR beta chain sequence. Only in-frame clones appear in the TCRdb table, and some are missing; sequencing was by immunoSEQ multiplex PCR. This sample has about 74,000 clones, with about 94% found just once. Trimming cost V 7 bases and J 11 bases, with 12 bases left between them. This CDR3 region has 10 residues. Looked up from germline, CDR1 is SQVTM and CDR2 is ANQGSEA. The sample comes from a study of cytomegalovirus exposure and HLA in healthy donors. This clonotype was sampled from a man aged 18 to 30 in good health and CMV-seropositive. The chain has TRBV29-1 and TRBJ2-1; a possible D gene is TRBD2 (5 bases). Material: PBMCs. The CDR3 sequence: CSADRTQQFF. The CDR3 DNA is TGCAGCGCCGACCGGACTCAGCAGTTCTTC.